A single sample gave rise to the 31 T cell receptor beta chains below, sequenced in a study of response to subunit inactivated influenza vaccine. In TCRdb, the RT-PCR reads were re-called with MiXCR into one record per CDR3 protein. This sample has about 520,000 distinct CDR3 sequences, with 6% to 9% found just once. This sample comprised PBMCs from blood, obtained approximately 25 months after vaccination. These receptor sequences come from a man aged 45 to 70 who received an inactivated influenza vaccine.

This clonotype was detected many times. The chain is built from TRBV29-1 and TRBJ2-1; D uncertain. Germline CDR1 is SQVTM and CDR2 is ANQGSEA. This CDR3 has 11 amino acids. Trimming pared 4 bases from V and 6 bases from J, leaving 7 bases between. CDR3 loop: CSVVQLNEQFF. The CDR3 coding sequence is TGCAGCGTTGTACAGCTCAATGAGCAGTTCTTC.

This clonotype was recorded many times. The chain couples TRBV15 to TRBJ1-1, with D hard to call. Germline lookup yields CDR1 LNHNV and CDR2 YYDKDF (reference sequence). V lost 0 bases to trimming and J lost 5 bases, with 13 bases between them. CDR3 length: 15 residues. The CDR3 here is CATSRDRREVTEAFF. DNA of the CDR3: TGTGCCACCAGCAGAGATCGGCGGGAGGTGACTGAAGCTTTCTTT. The full variable domain, with the rest looked up from reference TRBV15 and TRBJ1-1, is DAMVIQNPRYQVTQFGKPVTLSCSQTLNHNVMYWYQQKSSQAPKLLFHYYDKDFNNEADTPDNFQSRRPNTSFCFLDIRSPGLGDTAMYLCATSRDRREVTEAFFGQGTRLTVV.

This clonotype was picked up a small number of times. The chain combines TRBV6-1 with TRBJ2-3; 10 nucleotides line up with TRBD2. This CDR3 is built from 14 residues. Trimming at V came to 6 bases and at J to 7 bases, leaving 7 bases not matched to a gene. Germline V gene data show CDR1 as MNHNS and CDR2 as SASEGT. CDR3 loop: CASSRPGLAHTQYF. The DNA for the CDR3 is TGTGCCAGCAGCAGGCCGGGACTAGCGCATACGCAGTATTTT.

Regarding this clonotype: Possible read error: a much larger clone is one base away. V and J are TRBV5-1 and TRBJ2-1; 11 bases are a match to TRBD2. CDR1 and CDR2 (germline): SGHRS, YFSETQ. This CDR3 is built from 16 residues. The CDR3 bases are TGCACCAGCAGCTTGGATAGCGGGGGGGCCAACAATGAGCAGTTCTTC. Protein: CTSSLDSGGANNEQFF.

The J gene is TRBJ1-1, the V gene TRBV5-1, with 10 bases fitting TRBD1. The trim removed 4 bases at V and 4 bases at J, leaving 10 bases unmatched. CDR3 length: 16 amino acids. Germline CDR1 and CDR2: SGHRS and YFSETQ. CDR3 DNA sequence: TGCGCCAGCAGCATTACCGGGACAGGGGTAGTCACTGAAGCTTTCTTT. This encodes CASSITGTGVVTEAFF.

This clonotype was counted many times. The chain combines TRBV27 with TRBJ2-1; D is unclear. This CDR3 region has 13 residues. Trimming removed 5 bases at V and 0 bases at J, with 5 bases between. The germline V gene encodes CDR1 MNHEY and CDR2 SMNVEV (reference sequence). CDR3 DNA sequence: TGTGCCAGCAGTGCTGACTCCTACAATGAGCAGTTCTTC. Amino acids: CASSADSYNEQFF.

This clonotype was counted many times. This chain uses TRBV7-2 with TRBJ2-3, with D tentatively TRBD2 (5 bases). CDR1 SGHTA and CDR2 FQGNSA come from the germline V gene. V was shortened by 7 bases and J by 14 bases, with 19 bases between the two germline ends. The CDR3 spans 12 residues. The CDR3 bases are TGTGCCAGCACCCCTCATCTAGCTTACCGGTATTTT. Its protein is CASTPHLAYRYF.

This clonotype was found a few times. This chain connects TRBV20-1 to TRBJ2-7; D gene unclear. Per the germline V gene, CDR1 is DFQATT and CDR2 is SNEGSKA (reference sequence). The V gene lost 6 bases and the J gene lost 0 bases, with 15 bases spanning the gap. CDR3 length: 14 residues. This chain's CDR3 is CSAGVAWSSYEQYF. CDR3 DNA sequence: TGCAGTGCGGGTGTGGCGTGGAGCTCCTACGAGCAGTACTTC.

V usage is TRBV25-1 and J usage is TRBJ2-7, with D uncertain. The germline V gene encodes CDR1 MGHDK and CDR2 SYGVNS. The CDR3 is 12 amino acids. The V end was cut by 3 bases, the J end by 6 bases, with 9 bases between. This CDR3 reads CASSELGSEQYF. CDR3 DNA: TGTGCCAGCAGTGAGTTAGGGTCCGAGCAGTACTTC.

This clonotype was detected many times. The chain links TRBV12-3 or TRBV12-4 to TRBJ2-3; D could derive from TRBD1 or TRBD2 (5 bases each). V was pared by 4 bases and J by 0 bases, with 14 bases between. The CDR3 runs 16 residues. The CDR3 here is CASSSARGTSTDTQYF. The CDR3, as DNA: TGTGCCAGCAGTTCGGCGAGAGGGACGAGCACAGATACGCAGTATTTT.

The V and J genes are TRBV3-1 and TRBJ2-5; 12 nucleotides line up with TRBD1. CDR3 length: 17 residues. With 2 bases clipped from V and 5 bases from J, the junction kept 9 bases outside the gene matches. Per the germline V gene, CDR1 is LGHDT and CDR2 is YNNKEL (reference sequence). DNA for the CDR3: TGTGCCAGCAGCCAATCGGGACAGGGGGCACTGAGCGAGACCCAGTACTTC. Residues: CASSQSGQGALSETQYF.

This rearrangement joins TRBV9 to TRBJ2-1, with D possibly matching TRBD2 (7 bases). This CDR3 has 16 residues. The V gene's germline CDR1 is SGDLS and CDR2 YYNGEE. The ends were cut back, 0 bases at V and 8 bases at J, with 18 bases in the middle. The CDR3 sequence: CASSVGYPGGQDEQFF. The CDR3 nucleotides are TGTGCCAGCAGCGTAGGTTACCCGGGGGGCCAAGATGAGCAGTTCTTC.

This clonotype was seen a handful of times. The V gene is TRBV7-2, the J gene TRBJ2-5; tentatively, D is TRBD2 (5 bases). This CDR3 is 13 amino acids long. V was shortened by 5 bases and J by 4 bases, with 11 bases between the two germline ends. Germline V CDR1 and CDR2: SGHTA, FQGNSA. The CDR3 here is CASSISVRETQYF. The CDR3, as DNA: TGTGCCAGCAGCATTAGCGTACGAGAGACCCAGTACTTC.

This clonotype was recorded once. This may arise from a read error, as a much more abundant clone is one base away. The chain recombines TRBV5-1 with TRBJ1-1; D ambiguous. The CDR3 has 14 amino acids. The V gene lost 0 bases and the J gene lost 5 bases, with 11 bases spanning the gap. Germline-derived CDR1 and CDR2 are SGHRS and YFSETQ. CDR3 in DNA: TGCGCCAGCAGCTTGGAGCTCCAAGGGACTGAAGCTTTCTTT. It translates to CASSLELQGTEAFF.

This clonotype was counted only a few times. The chain joins TRBV5-1 to TRBJ1-1; perhaps TRBD1 as D (5 bases). This CDR3 has 15 residues. V was shortened by 5 bases and J by 0 bases, with 14 bases between the two germline ends. CDR1 and CDR2 (germline): SGHRS, YFSETQ. The CDR3 is CASSKAAGMNTEAFF. The DNA for the CDR3 is TGCGCCAGCAGTAAAGCCGCAGGGATGAACACTGAAGCTTTCTTT.

The rearrangement joins TRBV28 to TRBJ2-1; TRBD1 matches 9 bases. The CDR3 is made up of 16 amino acids. V lost 6 bases, J lost 7 bases, and 13 bases stayed unmatched. CDR1 and CDR2 from the germline V gene are MDHEN and SYDVKM. DNA for the CDR3: TGTGCCAGCAGCCCCGACGGGACAGGGAAGAGGAATGAGCAGTTCTTC. Protein: CASSPDGTGKRNEQFF.

The chain links TRBV21-1 to TRBJ1-1; the DNA was not used to check the table's D call, TRBD1. TRBV21-1 is recorded as a pseudogene. The CDR3 runs to 16 residues. CDR3 nucleotides: TGTGCCAGCAGCAAAGGAACAGGTACCCCATCGGCTGAAGCTTTCTTT. It codes for CASSKGTGTPSAEAFF.

J is TRBJ2-1 and V is TRBV5-1; TRBD2 might be the D (6 bases). Germline CDR1 is SGHRS and CDR2 is YFSETQ. V was pared by 6 bases and J by 7 bases, with 20 bases between. The CDR3 contains 15 residues. CDR3 region: CASTPGAEVENEQFF. The CDR3 DNA sequence: TGCGCCAGCACACCGGGAGCCGAGGTTGAGAATGAGCAGTTCTTC.

This clonotype occurred many times. The chain employs TRBV20-1 and TRBJ2-7, with D perhaps given as TRBD1 or TRBD2 (5 bases each). The V end was cut by 8 bases, the J end by 4 bases, with 21 bases between. Germline V gives CDR1 DFQATT, CDR2 SNEGSKA (reference sequence). The CDR3 contains 14 residues. The CDR3 DNA sequence: TGCAGTACCACTTGGGGGACCTTCGGGTACGAGCAGTACTTC. Encoded protein: CSTTWGTFGYEQYF.

The chain employs TRBV24-1 and TRBJ2-3, with D tentatively TRBD1 (6 bases). Trimming stripped 4 bases from V and 1 base from J, with 14 bases between. CDR3 length: 16 residues. The germline CDR1 and CDR2 sequences are KGHDR and SFDVKD. The CDR3 DNA is TGTGCCACCAGTGAGGGGGCGGAGAGGGGCACAGATACGCAGTATTTT. Translation: CATSEGAERGTDTQYF.

This clonotype appeared many times. The V call is TRBV5-1, the J call TRBJ2-5; D is unclear. Trimming stripped 0 bases from V and 4 bases from J, with 10 bases between. Germline CDR1 SGHRS, CDR2 YFSETQ. The CDR3 contains 14 residues. The CDR3: CASSLGVIAETQYF. For the CDR3, the DNA is TGCGCCAGCAGCTTGGGCGTAATTGCAGAGACCCAGTACTTC.

There are many counts of this clonotype. The chain combines TRBV20-1 with TRBJ2-7, with 7 nucleotides matching TRBD2. The CDR3 runs 16 residues. Per the germline V gene, CDR1 is DFQATT and CDR2 is SNEGSKA (reference sequence). Germline trimming cut 3 bases from V and 2 bases from J; bases unmatched to any gene: 13. CDR3 in DNA: TGCAGTGCTAGCCCCCTCCTTCTAGCGGAAACCTACGAGCAGTACTTC. Translated, it gives CSASPLLLAETYEQYF.

This clonotype was seen repeatedly, ten times or more. The chain joins TRBV5-6 to TRBJ2-3; 8 bases are a match to TRBD2. There are 16 residues in the CDR3. The V gene's germline CDR1 is SGHDT and CDR2 YYEEEE. The trim removed 3 bases at V and 4 bases at J, leaving 10 bases unmatched. The CDR3 reads CASSSARGGLSDTQYF. For the CDR3, the DNA is TGTGCCAGCAGCTCAGCACGGGGGGGGCTCTCAGATACGCAGTATTTT.

This clonotype was counted only a few times. This chain connects TRBV29-1 to TRBJ1-2; TRBD1 aligns across 8 bases. With V trimmed by 6 bases and J by 3 bases, 9 bases remained unmatched. The CDR3 sequence is 14 residues long. Germline values: CDR1 SQVTM, CDR2 ANQGSEA. This chain's CDR3 is CSVGGGQGDYGYTF. The CDR3 bases are TGCAGCGTCGGGGGCGGACAGGGCGACTATGGCTACACCTTC.

This clonotype was recorded at least ten times. The V and J genes are TRBV5-1 and TRBJ2-7; the D gene is possibly TRBD1 (6 bases). The germline V and J ends were trimmed by 2 bases and 3 bases, with 9 bases remaining between them. CDR1 is SGHRS, CDR2 YFSETQ, per germline. The CDR3 spans 13 residues. As DNA, the CDR3 is TGCGCCAGCAGCTTCGAGGGGGTCTACGAGCAGTACTTC. Translated: CASSFEGVYEQYF.

This clonotype was picked up many times. The V and J genes are TRBV10-3 and TRBJ2-7, with TRBD1 matching 8 bases. With V trimmed by 2 bases and J by 3 bases, 6 bases remained unmatched. The CDR3 spans 15 residues. Germline CDR1 and CDR2: ENHRY and SYGVKD. The DNA of the CDR3 is TGTGCCATCAGTGAGCCCGGACAGGGACTCTACGAGCAGTACTTC. This gives the protein CAISEPGQGLYEQYF.

In its sample, this clonotype was seen a few times. V usage is TRBV5-1 and J usage is TRBJ1-4, with D perhaps matching TRBD1 (5 bases). V dropped 5 bases and J dropped 0 bases, with 17 bases sitting between them. The CDR3 is 17 residues long. Per the germline V gene, CDR1 is SGHRS and CDR2 is YFSETQ. This CDR3 is CASSQSRGTATNEKLFF. The CDR3 DNA reads as TGCGCCAGCAGTCAAAGCCGGGGCACTGCAACTAATGAAAAACTGTTTTTT.

CDR3 sequence: CASSPHISGQGETQYF. The CDR3 DNA follows: TGTGCCAGCAGCCCCCATATTTCGGGACAGGGTGAGACCCAGTACTTC. The rearrangement uses TRBV5-5 and TRBJ2-5; TRBD1 matches 9 bases. Per the germline V gene, CDR1 is SGHKS and CDR2 is YYEKEE (reference sequence). Losses at the gene ends were 4 bases for V and 5 bases for J; bases not matched to a gene: 12. The CDR3 covers 16 residues.

The table lists this clonotype with a few counts. The V call is TRBV5-1, the J call TRBJ2-4; weak D call: TRBD2 (6 bases). Germline CDR1 and CDR2: SGHRS and YFSETQ. CDR3 length: 16 amino acids. Trimming took off 6 bases at V and 1 base at J, with 17 bases between the two ends. The CDR3 loop reads CASTLGYRGAKNIQYF. The DNA for the CDR3 is TGCGCCAGCACCCTTGGATACCGGGGGGCCAAAAACATTCAGTACTTC.

This clonotype was seen at least ten times. This sequence joins TRBV3-1 and TRBJ1-5; TRBD1 might be the D (5 bases). V lost 4 bases and J lost 4, with 8 bases in between. Germline CDR1 is LGHDT and CDR2 is YNNKEL (reference sequence). The CDR3 is 13 amino acids. CDR3 sequence reads: CASSLTENQPQHF. The CDR3, as DNA: TGTGCCAGCAGCCTGACAGAGAATCAGCCCCAGCATTTT. The whole variable domain, remainder taken from reference TRBV3-1 and TRBJ1-5, is DTAVSQTPKYLVTQMGNDKSIKCEQNLGHDTMYWYKQDSKKFLKIMFSYNNKELIINETVPNRFSPKSPDKAHLNLHINSLELGDSAVYFCASSLTENQPQHFGDGTRLSIL.

This clonotype was recorded a few times. In DNA, the CDR3 is TGTGCCAGCAGCTTTTTCTACAGAGAGACCCAGTACTTC. Its translation: CASSFFYRETQYF. The rearrangement joins TRBV11-2 to TRBJ2-5; D gene unclear. The V gene's germline CDR1 is SGHAT and CDR2 FQNNGV. V lost 3 bases to trimming and J lost 4 bases, with 9 bases between them. CDR3 length equals 13 residues.